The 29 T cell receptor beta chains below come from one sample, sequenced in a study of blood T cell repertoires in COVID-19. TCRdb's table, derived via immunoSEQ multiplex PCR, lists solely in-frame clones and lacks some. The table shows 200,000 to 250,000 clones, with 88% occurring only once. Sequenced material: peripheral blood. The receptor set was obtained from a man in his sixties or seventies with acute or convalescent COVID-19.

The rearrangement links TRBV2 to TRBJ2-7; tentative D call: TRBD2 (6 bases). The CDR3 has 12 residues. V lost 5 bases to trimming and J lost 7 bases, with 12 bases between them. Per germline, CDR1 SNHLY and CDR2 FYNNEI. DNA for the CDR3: TGTGCCAGCAGTATGGGCCGGGGGGAGCAGTACTTC. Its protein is CASSMGRGEQYF.

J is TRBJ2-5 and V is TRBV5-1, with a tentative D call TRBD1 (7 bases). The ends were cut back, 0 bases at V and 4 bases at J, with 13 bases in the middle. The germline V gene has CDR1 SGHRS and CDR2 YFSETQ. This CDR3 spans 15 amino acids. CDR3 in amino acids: CASSLVGGGGETQYF. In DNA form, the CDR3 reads TGCGCCAGCAGCTTGGTTGGAGGGGGCGGAGAGACCCAGTACTTC.

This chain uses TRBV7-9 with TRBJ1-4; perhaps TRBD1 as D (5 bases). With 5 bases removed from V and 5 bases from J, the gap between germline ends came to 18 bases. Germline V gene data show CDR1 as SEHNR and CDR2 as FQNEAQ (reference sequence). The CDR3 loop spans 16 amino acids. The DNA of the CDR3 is TGTGCCAGCAGCCTCGCTGGGGCGGGGAAGAATGAAAAACTGTTTTTT. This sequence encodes CASSLAGAGKNEKLFF.

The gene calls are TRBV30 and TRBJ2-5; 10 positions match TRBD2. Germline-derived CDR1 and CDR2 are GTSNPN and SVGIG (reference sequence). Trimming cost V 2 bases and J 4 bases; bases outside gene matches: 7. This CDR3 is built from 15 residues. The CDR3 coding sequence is TGTGCCTGGAGTAAAGCGGGAGGGCCTCGAGAGACCCAGTACTTC. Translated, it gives CAWSKAGGPRETQYF.

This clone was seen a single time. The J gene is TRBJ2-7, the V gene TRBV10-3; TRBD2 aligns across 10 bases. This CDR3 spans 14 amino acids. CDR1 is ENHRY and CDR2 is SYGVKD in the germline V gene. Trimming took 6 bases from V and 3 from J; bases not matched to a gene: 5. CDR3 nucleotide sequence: TGTGCCATCAGGAGCGGGAGGGAACTCTACGAGCAGTACTTC. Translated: CAIRSGRELYEQYF.

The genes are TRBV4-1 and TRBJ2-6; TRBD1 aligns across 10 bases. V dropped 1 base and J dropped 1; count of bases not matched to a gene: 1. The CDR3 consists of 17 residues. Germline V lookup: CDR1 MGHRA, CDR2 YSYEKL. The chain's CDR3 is CASSQGQGASGANVLTF. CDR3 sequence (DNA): TGCGCCAGCAGCCAAGGACAGGGGGCTTCTGGGGCCAACGTCCTGACTTTC.

CDR3 coding DNA: TGTGCCAGCAGATCACCCGGGACAGGGGGCGATAACACCTTC. This translates into CASRSPGTGGDNTF. The rearrangement joins TRBV6-5 to TRBJ1-2; 12 positions match TRBD1. The V segment lost 6 bases and the J segment 12 bases; nucleotides outside the gene matches: 11. CDR1 and CDR2 from the germline V gene are MNHEY and SVGAGI. The CDR3 spans 14 residues.

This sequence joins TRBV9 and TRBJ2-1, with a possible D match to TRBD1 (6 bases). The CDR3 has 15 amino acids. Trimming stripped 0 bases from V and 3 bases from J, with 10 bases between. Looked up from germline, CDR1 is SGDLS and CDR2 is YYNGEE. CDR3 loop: CASSVEGQNYNEQFF. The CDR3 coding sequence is TGTGCCAGCAGCGTAGAAGGACAGAACTACAATGAGCAGTTCTTC. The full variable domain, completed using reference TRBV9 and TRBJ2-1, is DSGVTQTPKHLITATGQRVTLRCSPRSGDLSVYWYQQSLDQGLQFLIQYYNGEERAKGNILERFSAQQFPDLHSELNLSSLELGDSALYFCASSVEGQNYNEQFFGPGTRLTVL.

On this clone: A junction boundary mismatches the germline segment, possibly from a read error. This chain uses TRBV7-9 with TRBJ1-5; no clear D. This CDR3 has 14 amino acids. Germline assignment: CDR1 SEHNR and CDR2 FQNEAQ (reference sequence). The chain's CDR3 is CASSLDKSNQPQHF. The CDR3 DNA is TGCGCCAGCAGCTTAGACAAAAGCAATCAGCCCCAGCATTTT.

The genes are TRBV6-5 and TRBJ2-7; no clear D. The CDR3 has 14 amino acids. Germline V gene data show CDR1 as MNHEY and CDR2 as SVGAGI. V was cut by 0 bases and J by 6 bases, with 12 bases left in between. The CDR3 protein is CASSYSALAAEQYF. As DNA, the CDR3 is TGTGCCAGCAGTTACTCCGCTTTGGCGGCCGAGCAGTACTTC.

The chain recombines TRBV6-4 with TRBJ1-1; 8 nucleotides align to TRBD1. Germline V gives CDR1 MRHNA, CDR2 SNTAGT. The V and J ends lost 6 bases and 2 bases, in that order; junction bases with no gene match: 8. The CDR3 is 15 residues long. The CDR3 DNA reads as TGTGCCAGCAGGACAAGCGGGACAGGTAACACTGAAGCTTTCTTT. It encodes CASRTSGTGNTEAFF.

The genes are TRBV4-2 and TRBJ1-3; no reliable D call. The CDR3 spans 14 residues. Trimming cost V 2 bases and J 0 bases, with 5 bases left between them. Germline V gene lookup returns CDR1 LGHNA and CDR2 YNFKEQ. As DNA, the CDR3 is TGTGCCAGCAGCCAACCAGACTCTGGAAACACCATATATTTT. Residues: CASSQPDSGNTIYF.

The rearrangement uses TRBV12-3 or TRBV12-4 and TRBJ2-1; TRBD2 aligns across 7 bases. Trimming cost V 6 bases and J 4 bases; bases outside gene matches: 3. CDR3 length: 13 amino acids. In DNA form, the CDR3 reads TGTGCCAGCAGGGCGGGGGTTTACAATGAGCAGTTCTTC. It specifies CASRAGVYNEQFF.

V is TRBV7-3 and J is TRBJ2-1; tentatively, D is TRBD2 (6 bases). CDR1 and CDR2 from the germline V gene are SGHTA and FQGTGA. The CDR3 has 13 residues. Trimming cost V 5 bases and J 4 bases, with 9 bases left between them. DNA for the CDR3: TGTGCCAGCAGCCCGGGAGTTTACAATGAGCAGTTCTTC. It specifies CASSPGVYNEQFF.

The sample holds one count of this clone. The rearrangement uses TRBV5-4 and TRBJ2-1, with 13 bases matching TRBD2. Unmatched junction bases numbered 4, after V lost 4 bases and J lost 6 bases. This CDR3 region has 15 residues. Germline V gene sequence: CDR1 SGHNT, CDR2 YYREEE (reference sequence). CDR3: CASSLTSGRVNEQFF. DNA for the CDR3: TGTGCCAGCAGCCTTACTAGCGGGAGGGTCAATGAGCAGTTCTTC.

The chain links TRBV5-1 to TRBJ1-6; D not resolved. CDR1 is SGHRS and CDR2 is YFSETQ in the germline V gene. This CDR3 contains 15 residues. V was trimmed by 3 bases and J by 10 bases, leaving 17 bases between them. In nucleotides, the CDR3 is TGCGCCAGCAGCTCGGGGAGAACAACACCCTCACCCCTCCACTTT. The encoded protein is CASSSGRTTPSPLHF.

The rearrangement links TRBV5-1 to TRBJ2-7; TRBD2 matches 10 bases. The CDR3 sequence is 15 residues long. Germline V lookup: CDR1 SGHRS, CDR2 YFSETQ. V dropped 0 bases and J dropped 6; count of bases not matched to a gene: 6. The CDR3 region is CASSLVASGSSEQYF. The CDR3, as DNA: TGCGCCAGCAGCTTGGTCGCTAGCGGGAGCTCCGAGCAGTACTTC.

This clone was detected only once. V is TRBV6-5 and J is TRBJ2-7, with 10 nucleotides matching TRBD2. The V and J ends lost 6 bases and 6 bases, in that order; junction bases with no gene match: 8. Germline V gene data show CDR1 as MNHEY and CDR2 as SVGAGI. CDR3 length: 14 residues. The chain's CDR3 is CASRPSGRRTEQYF. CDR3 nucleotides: TGTGCCAGCAGGCCTAGCGGGAGAAGAACCGAGCAGTACTTC.

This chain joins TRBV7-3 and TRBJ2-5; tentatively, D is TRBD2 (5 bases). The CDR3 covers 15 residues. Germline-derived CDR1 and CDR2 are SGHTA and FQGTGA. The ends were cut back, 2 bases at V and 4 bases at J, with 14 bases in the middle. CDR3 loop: CASSLDGGPGETQYF. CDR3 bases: TGTGCCAGCAGCTTAGACGGAGGTCCAGGAGAGACCCAGTACTTC.

CDR3 sequence reads: CASSETGMNYEQYF. As DNA, the CDR3 is TGTGCCAGCAGTGAGACAGGGATGAACTACGAGCAGTACTTC. This sequence joins TRBV6-1 and TRBJ2-7; 7 bases agree with TRBD1. Trimming removed 3 bases from V and 3 bases from J; junction bases left unmatched: 5. The germline gives CDR1 MNHNS, CDR2 SASEGT. The CDR3 contains 14 residues.

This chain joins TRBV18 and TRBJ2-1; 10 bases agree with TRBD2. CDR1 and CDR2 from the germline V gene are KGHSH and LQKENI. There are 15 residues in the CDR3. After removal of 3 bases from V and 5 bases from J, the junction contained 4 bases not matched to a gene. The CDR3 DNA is TGTGCCAGCTCACCGGGACTAGCGAGAAACAATGAGCAGTTCTTC. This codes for CASSPGLARNNEQFF. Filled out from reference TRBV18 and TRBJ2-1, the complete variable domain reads NAGVMQNPRHLVRRRGQEARLRCSPMKGHSHVYWYRQLPEEGLKFMVYLQKENIIDESGMPKERFSAEFPKEGPSILRIQQVVRGDSAAYFCASSPGLARNNEQFFGPGTRLTVL.

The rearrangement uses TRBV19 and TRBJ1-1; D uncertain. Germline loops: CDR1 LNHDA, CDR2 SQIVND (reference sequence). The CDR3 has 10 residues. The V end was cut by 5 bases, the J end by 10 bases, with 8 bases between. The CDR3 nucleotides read TGTGCCAGTAGTGGCCTTGGAGCTTTCTTT. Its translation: CASSGLGAFF.

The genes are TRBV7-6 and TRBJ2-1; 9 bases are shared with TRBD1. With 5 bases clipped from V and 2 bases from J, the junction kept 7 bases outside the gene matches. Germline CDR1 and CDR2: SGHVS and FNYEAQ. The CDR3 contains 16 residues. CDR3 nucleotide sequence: TGTGCCAGCAGCGTCCCCGGGACAGGGACCTACAATGAGCAGTTCTTC. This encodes CASSVPGTGTYNEQFF.

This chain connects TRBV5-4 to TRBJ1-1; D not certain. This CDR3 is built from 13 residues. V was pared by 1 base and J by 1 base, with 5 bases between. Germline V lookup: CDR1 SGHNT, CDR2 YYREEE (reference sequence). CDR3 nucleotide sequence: TGTGCCAGCAGCTTGCTGTCGAACACTGAAGCTTTCTTT. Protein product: CASSLLSNTEAFF.

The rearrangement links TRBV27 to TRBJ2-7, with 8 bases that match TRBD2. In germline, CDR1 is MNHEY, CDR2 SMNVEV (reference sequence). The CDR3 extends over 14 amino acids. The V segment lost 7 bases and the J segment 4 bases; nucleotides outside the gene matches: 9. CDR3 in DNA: TGTGCCAGCACCCCACTAGCGGAACCTTACGAGCAGTACTTC. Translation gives CASTPLAEPYEQYF.

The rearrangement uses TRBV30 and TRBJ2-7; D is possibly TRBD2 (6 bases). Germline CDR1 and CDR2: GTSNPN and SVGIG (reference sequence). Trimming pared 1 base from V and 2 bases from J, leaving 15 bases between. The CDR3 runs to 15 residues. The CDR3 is CAWSAGGIRTYEQYF. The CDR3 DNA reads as TGTGCCTGGAGTGCTGGAGGGATCAGAACCTACGAGCAGTACTTC.

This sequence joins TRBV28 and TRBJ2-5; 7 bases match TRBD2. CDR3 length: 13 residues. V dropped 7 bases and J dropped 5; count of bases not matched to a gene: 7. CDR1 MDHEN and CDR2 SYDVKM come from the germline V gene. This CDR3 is CASTFVGGETQYF. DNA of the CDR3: TGTGCCAGCACCTTTGTGGGGGGGGAGACCCAGTACTTC.

CDR3 sequence: CASSKGGQGAGNEQFF. CDR3 nucleotides: TGTGCCAGTAGTAAGGGGGGACAGGGGGCCGGCAATGAGCAGTTCTTC. The rearrangement joins TRBV19 to TRBJ2-1; 12 bases match TRBD1. Germline V gene lookup returns CDR1 LNHDA and CDR2 SQIVND (reference sequence). The CDR3 totals 16 residues. V trimming: 4 bases; J trimming: 6 bases; junction bases outside the gene matches: 7.

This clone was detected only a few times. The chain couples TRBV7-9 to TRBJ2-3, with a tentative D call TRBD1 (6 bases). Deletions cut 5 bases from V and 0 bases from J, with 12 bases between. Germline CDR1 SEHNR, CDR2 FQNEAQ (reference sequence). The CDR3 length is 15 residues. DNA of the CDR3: TGTGCCAGCAGCCCATGGACAGCTAGCACAGATACGCAGTATTTT. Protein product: CASSPWTASTDTQYF. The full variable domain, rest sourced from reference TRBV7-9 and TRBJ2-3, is DTGVSQNPRHKITKRGQNVTFRCDPISEHNRLYWYRQTLGQGPEFLTYFQNEAQLEKSRLLSDRFSAERPKGSFSTLEIQRTEQGDSAMYLCASSPWTASTDTQYFGPGTRLTVL.